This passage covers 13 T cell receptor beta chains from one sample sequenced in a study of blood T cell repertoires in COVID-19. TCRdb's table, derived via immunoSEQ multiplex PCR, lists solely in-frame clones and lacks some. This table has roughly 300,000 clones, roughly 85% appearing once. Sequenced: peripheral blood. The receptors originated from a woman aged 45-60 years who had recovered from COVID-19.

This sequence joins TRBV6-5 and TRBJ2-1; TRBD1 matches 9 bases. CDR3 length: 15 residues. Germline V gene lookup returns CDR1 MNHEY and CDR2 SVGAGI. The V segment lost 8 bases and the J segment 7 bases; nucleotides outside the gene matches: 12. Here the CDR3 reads CASRTKGQGSNEQFF. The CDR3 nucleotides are TGTGCCAGCCGCACAAAGGGACAGGGATCAAATGAGCAGTTCTTC.

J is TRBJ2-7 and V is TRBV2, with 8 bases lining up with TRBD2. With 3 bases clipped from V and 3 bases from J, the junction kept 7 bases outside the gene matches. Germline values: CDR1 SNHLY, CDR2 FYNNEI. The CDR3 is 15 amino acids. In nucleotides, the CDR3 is TGTGCCAGCAGTGATATAGCGGGGTTCCTCTACGAGCAGTACTTC. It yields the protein CASSDIAGFLYEQYF.

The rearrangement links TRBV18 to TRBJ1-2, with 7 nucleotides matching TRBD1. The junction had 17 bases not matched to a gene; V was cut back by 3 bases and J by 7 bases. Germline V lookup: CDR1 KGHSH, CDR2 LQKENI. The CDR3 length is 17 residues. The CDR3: CASSPITGHEQGSGYTF. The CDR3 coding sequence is TGTGCCAGCTCACCCATTACGGGCCACGAACAGGGGTCTGGCTACACCTTC.

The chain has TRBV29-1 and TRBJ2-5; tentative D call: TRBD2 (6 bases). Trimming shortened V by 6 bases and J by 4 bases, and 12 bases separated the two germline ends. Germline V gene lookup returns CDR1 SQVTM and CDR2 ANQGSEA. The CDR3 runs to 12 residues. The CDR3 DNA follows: TGCAGCGTCGGGGACGGGGGAGAGACCCAGTACTTC. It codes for CSVGDGGETQYF.

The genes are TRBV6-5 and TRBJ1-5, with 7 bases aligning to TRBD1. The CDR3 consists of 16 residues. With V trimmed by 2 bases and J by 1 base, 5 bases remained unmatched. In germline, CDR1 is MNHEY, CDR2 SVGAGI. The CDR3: CASSYAKGQSNQPQHF. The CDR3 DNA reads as TGTGCCAGCAGTTACGCCAAGGGACAGAGCAATCAGCCCCAGCATTTT.

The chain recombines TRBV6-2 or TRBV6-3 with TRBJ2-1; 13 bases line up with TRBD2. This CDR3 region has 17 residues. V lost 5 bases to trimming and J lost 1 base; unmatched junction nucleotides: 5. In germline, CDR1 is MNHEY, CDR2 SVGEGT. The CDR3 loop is CASSAGTSGTSYNEQFF. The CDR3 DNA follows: TGTGCCAGCAGTGCCGGGACTAGCGGGACATCCTACAATGAGCAGTTCTTC.

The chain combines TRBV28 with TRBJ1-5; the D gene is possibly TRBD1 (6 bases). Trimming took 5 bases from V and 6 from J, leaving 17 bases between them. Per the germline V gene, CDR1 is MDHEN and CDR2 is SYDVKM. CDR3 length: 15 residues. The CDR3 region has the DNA TGTGCCAGCAGTATCTCCGGGACAAGGATTCAGCCCCAGCATTTT. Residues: CASSISGTRIQPQHF.

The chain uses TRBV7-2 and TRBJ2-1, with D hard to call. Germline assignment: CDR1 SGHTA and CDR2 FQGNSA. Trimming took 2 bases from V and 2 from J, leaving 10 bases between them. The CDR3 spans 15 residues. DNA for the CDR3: TGTGCCAGCAGCTTACCCACTCCTCCCTACAATGAGCAGTTCTTC. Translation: CASSLPTPPYNEQFF.

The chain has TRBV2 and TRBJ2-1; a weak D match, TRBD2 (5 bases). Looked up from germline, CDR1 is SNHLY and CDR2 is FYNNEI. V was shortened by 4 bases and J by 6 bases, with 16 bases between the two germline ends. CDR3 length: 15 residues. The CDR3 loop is CASSGGRQFGNEQFF. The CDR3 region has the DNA TGTGCCAGCAGTGGAGGGCGGCAGTTTGGCAATGAGCAGTTCTTC.

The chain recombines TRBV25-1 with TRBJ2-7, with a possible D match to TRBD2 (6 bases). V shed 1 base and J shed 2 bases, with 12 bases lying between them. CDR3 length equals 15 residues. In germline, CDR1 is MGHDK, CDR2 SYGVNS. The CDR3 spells CASSEFVAAAYEQYF. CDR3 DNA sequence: TGTGCCAGCAGTGAATTTGTAGCGGCTGCCTACGAGCAGTACTTC.

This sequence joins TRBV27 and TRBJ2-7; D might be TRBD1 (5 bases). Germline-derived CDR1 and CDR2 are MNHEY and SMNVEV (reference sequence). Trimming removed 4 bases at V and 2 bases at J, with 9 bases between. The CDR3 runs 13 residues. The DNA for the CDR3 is TGTGCCAGCAGTTGGCAGGGTCCCTACGAGCAGTACTTC. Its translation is CASSWQGPYEQYF.

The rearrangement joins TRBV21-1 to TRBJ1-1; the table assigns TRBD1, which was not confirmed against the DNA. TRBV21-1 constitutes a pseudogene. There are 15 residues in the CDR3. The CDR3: CASSRRTGENTEAFF. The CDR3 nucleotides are TGTGCCAGCAGCAGAAGGACAGGGGAGAACACTGAAGCTTTCTTT.

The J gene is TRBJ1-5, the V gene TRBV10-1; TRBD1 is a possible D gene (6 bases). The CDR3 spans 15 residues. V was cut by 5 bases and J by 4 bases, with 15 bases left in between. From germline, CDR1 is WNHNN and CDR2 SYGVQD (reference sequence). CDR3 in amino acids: CASSIHREGNQPQHF. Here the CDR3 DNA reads TGCGCCAGCAGTATTCACAGGGAAGGGAATCAGCCCCAGCATTTT.